This T cell receptor beta chain was sequenced in a study of blood T cells in healthy people across ages (dated by TCRdb to about 2015). A note on the overall study: In model experiments, template switching captured about one uniquely barcoded TCR beta cDNA molecule for every two T cells. The study measured age-related changes in TCR beta repertoire diversity using deep sequencing normalized with unique cDNA molecular identifiers. The donors were divided into four age groups: young (average around 15 years), middle-aged (around 41), aged (roughly 66) and long-lived (82). Donors of different ages were randomly distributed across sequencing lanes to avoid experimental bias. For two donors (one aged 18 to 30 and one aged 80 or older), the study analyzed two additional independent replicas of 1 million unique cDNA reads from the same blood draw.

In regard to this clonotype: Its antigen is currently not known. No base quality values were provided; no much bigger clone lies one nucleotide off.

Overall results and qualifications from the work: Because profiling used bulk unsorted PBMCs, naive and antigen-experienced compartments could not be compared conclusively. As age increased, observed TCR beta diversity per million T cells dropped in a roughly linear way, and a significant reduction was already evident by age about 36. Compared with the aged group, the long-lived group had more naive CD4+ T cells, fewer expanded clones and increased TCR diversity, suggesting age selection. Because donor CMV infection status was unknown, age-related changes in expanded clonotypes were potentially confounded. Estimates of total diversity based on one million sequenced T cells were considered lower bounds and underestimates. There was a strong correlation between observed TCR beta diversity and the percentage of naive T cells measured by flow cytometry.

V is reduced by 3 bases and J by 0 bases, leaving a spacing of 16 bases between them. The CDR3 covers 17 residues, taking in both the cysteine and the phenylalanine. Only the CDR3 DNA is retained, 51 bases long and in frame from the first base. Taken from the germline V gene, the CDR1 and CDR2 loops are SGHRS and YFSETQ. Preparation of the library involved 5' RACE. This sample was sequenced with an Illumina HiSeq 2500. A second PCR of about 7 to 12 cycles was performed with a sample-barcoded 5' primer and a J-beta primer mix. A unique molecular identifier was introduced onto each TCR beta cDNA molecule by a template-switch 5' adaptor carrying 12 random nucleotides. At least 2.5 million CDR3-containing paired-end reads were obtained from each sample. First-strand cDNA synthesis was performed from all RNA using the Mint cDNA synthesis kit, with priming by a TRBC-specific oligonucleotide. After uracil-DNA glycosylase treatment, a first 18-cycle PCR used universal primers M1SS and BC2_uni_R on all cDNA. The authors processed their data as follows. Each sample was normalized by randomly selecting 1 million high-quality reads, each carrying a distinct molecular identifier. Instead of being binned into consensus sequences, reads that shared molecular identifiers were thrown out. MiTCR, with a Q25 quality threshold and the strictest error-elimination algorithm, was used for CDR3 identification, clonotype clustering and error correction. A nonparametric unseen species model using Euler transformation provided a lower-bound estimate of total TCR beta diversity. The public reads were reprocessed in TCRdb via fastp at Q25 and MiXCR, keeping in-frame beta chains. Merged by CDR3 protein, the rows form single entries marked with the most common genes and DNA. V and J calls and clone size were set by TCRdb, not the authors. This sample holds about 1.4 million distinct CDR3 sequences; around 59% were observed only once. The top ten hold under 8.5% of the sample.

The donors were around 39 Caucasian individuals from Russia, aged about 6 to 100 years, who were systemically healthy. Each donor gave about 10 milliliters of peripheral blood, drawn into EDTA-treated Vacutainer tubes. Ficoll-Paque density-gradient centrifugation was used to isolate PBMCs, with at least 6.5 million per sample. Trizol reagent was used to extract total RNA from the PBMCs, yielding at least 6 micrograms per sample. For every donor, flow cytometry on a PBMC aliquot measured the percentage of naive CD45RAhigh/CD27high T cells. Recombination connected TRBV5-1 to TRBJ2-1, with TRBD2 tentatively as D gene (6 bases match). This clonotype originated in a man younger than 35 in good health. Sequencing used blood. This receptor has the CDR3 CASSWPRERSSYNEQFF. The nucleotides read TGCGCCAGCAGCTGGCCCCGGGAGCGGAGCTCCTACAATGAGCAGTTCTTC.